These 28 T cell receptor beta chains were all obtained from the same sample, sequenced in a study of Graves' ophthalmopathy and Graves' hyperthyroidism. Amplified material comprised TCR beta CDR3 regions derived from RNA transcripts. RT-PCR in the first round used HTBI primers; a second-round multiplex PCR followed. Each CDR3 protein gets one entry after TCRdb re-called the multiplex PCR reads with MiXCR. The sample lists approximately 330,000 distinct CDR3 sequences; roughly 15% were seen once. Sequences were obtained from peripheral blood. Receptor source: an adult man with Graves' ophthalmopathy.

This clonotype was counted ten times or more. The chain combines TRBV5-1 with TRBJ1-6; TRBD1 is a possible D gene (6 bases). Looked up from germline, CDR1 is SGHRS and CDR2 is YFSETQ. V dropped 2 bases and J dropped 0 bases, with 15 bases sitting between them. The CDR3 is made up of 18 amino acids. The CDR3 is CASSLSAQGHSYNSPLHF. The CDR3 DNA sequence: TGCGCCAGCAGCTTATCGGCCCAGGGACACTCCTATAATTCACCCCTCCACTTT.

This clonotype was picked up many times. The gene calls are TRBV3-1 and TRBJ2-5, with 12 bases matching TRBD2. The CDR3 has 15 residues. The V gene's germline CDR1 is LGHDT and CDR2 YNNKEL (reference sequence). V trimming: 1 base; J trimming: 4 bases; junction bases outside the gene matches: 1. Here the CDR3 DNA reads TGTGCCAGCAGCCAAGCTAGCGGGGGGGGAGAGACCCAGTACTTC. It is translated as CASSQASGGGETQYF.

This clonotype was counted a few times. A much larger clone differs by one base, so this may be a read error. V usage is TRBV6-1 and J usage is TRBJ1-5; D not certain. The CDR3 length is 12 residues. Trimming took off 7 bases at V and 1 base at J, with 5 bases between the two ends. The germline CDR1 and CDR2 sequences are MNHNS and SASEGT. This CDR3 is CASIHSNQPQHF. DNA for the CDR3: TGTGCCAGCATTCACAGCAATCAGCCCCAGCATTTT.

This clonotype was seen repeatedly, ten times or more. V gene TRBV5-1 combines with J gene TRBJ2-7; D gene unclear. The V gene lost 4 bases and the J gene lost 2 bases, with 10 bases spanning the gap. Germline V gene sequence: CDR1 SGHRS, CDR2 YFSETQ. The CDR3 consists of 13 residues. The CDR3 here is CASSPFGAYEQYF. Here the CDR3 DNA reads TGCGCCAGCAGCCCTTTCGGAGCCTACGAGCAGTACTTC.

This clonotype was recorded at least ten times. The chain combines TRBV6-5 with TRBJ2-2, with 8 bases matching TRBD1. The CDR3 length is 15 residues. The germline gives CDR1 MNHEY, CDR2 SVGAGI. The trim removed 6 bases at V and 4 bases at J, leaving 7 bases unmatched. The CDR3: CASSQRDRSTGELFF. DNA for the CDR3: TGTGCCAGCAGCCAAAGGGACAGGAGCACCGGGGAGCTGTTTTTT.

This clonotype showed up many times. V and J are TRBV29-1 and TRBJ1-2; a weak D match, TRBD1 (6 bases). This CDR3 comprises 13 residues. The V end was cut by 3 bases, the J end by 8 bases, with 16 bases between. Germline V CDR1 and CDR2: SQVTM, ANQGSEA. The CDR3 nucleotides read TGCAGCGTTGAGGACAGCTTCTCTGGGGGCTACACCTTC. Its translation: CSVEDSFSGGYTF.

The rearrangement links TRBV5-1 to TRBJ1-2, with TRBD1 matching over 9 bases. This CDR3 is 14 amino acids long. Germline CDR1 and CDR2: SGHRS and YFSETQ. J gave up 2 bases and V 4 bases, and 3 bases lay outside the gene matches. The CDR3 nucleotides are TGCGCCAGCAGCGACGGACAGGGGAACTATGGCTACACCTTC. Translating gives CASSDGQGNYGYTF.

This clonotype was seen many times. CDR3 in amino acids: CSARPVGLAGDEQYF. Here the CDR3 DNA reads TGCAGTGCTAGACCCGTGGGGCTAGCGGGGGACGAGCAGTACTTC. The rearrangement uses TRBV20-1 and TRBJ2-7; the match to TRBD2 covers 10 bases. Trimming removed 2 bases from V and 5 bases from J; junction bases left unmatched: 9. This CDR3 has 15 amino acids. The germline gives CDR1 DFQATT, CDR2 SNEGSKA (reference sequence).

In this sample, this clonotype turned up many times. The chain combines TRBV19 with TRBJ1-5; a possible D gene is TRBD1 (6 bases). The CDR3 contains 16 residues. Germline CDR1 LNHDA, CDR2 SQIVND (reference sequence). Trimming took off 1 base at V and 2 bases at J, with 12 bases between the two ends. DNA for the CDR3: TGTGCCAGTAGTATAGGGCCAGGGGAAGGCAATCAGCCCCAGCATTTT. Its protein product is CASSIGPGEGNQPQHF.

Many counts were recorded for this clonotype. The rearrangement uses TRBV6-2 or TRBV6-3 and TRBJ2-7, with D perhaps TRBD1 or TRBD2 (5 bases each). The CDR3 is 13 amino acids. Germline V gives CDR1 MNHEY, CDR2 SVGEGT. Trimming left V 2 bases short and J 3 bases short, with 8 bases between. The CDR3 reads CASSYEGIYEQYF. For the CDR3, the DNA is TGTGCCAGCAGTTACGAGGGGATCTACGAGCAGTACTTC.

The rearrangement joins TRBV6-1 to TRBJ1-5; D ambiguous. The CDR3 loop spans 15 amino acids. Germline CDR1 MNHNS, CDR2 SASEGT. Trimming cost V 5 bases and J 2 bases, with 13 bases left between them. The CDR3, as DNA: TGTGCCAGCAGTCCGACCTTTTATGGCAATCAGCCCCAGCATTTT. Encoded protein: CASSPTFYGNQPQHF.

This clonotype appeared a few times. The V call is TRBV7-2, the J call TRBJ2-5; D ambiguous. This CDR3 contains 14 residues. Germline lookup yields CDR1 SGHTA and CDR2 FQGNSA. Deletions cut 1 base from V and 4 bases from J, with 10 bases between. The CDR3 sequence: CASSLDHRAETQYF. The CDR3 nucleotides read TGTGCCAGCAGCTTAGACCACCGAGCAGAGACCCAGTACTTC.

The sample holds many counts of this clonotype. The J gene is TRBJ2-7, the V gene TRBV7-3, with 10 bases identical to TRBD2. Germline CDR1 reads SGHTA; CDR2 reads FQGTGA. This CDR3 comprises 14 residues. J lost 5 bases, V lost 5 bases, and 6 bases had no gene match. CDR3 residues: CASSPGTSADEQYF. The CDR3 DNA reads TGTGCCAGCAGCCCCGGGACTAGCGCTGACGAGCAGTACTTC.

The count of this clonotype is one. V usage is TRBV6-1 and J usage is TRBJ1-1; 9 bases match TRBD1. Unmatched junction bases numbered 4, after V lost 8 bases and J lost 3 bases. The CDR3 has 13 amino acids. Germline CDR1 and CDR2: MNHNS and SASEGT. The CDR3 protein is CASHRGPDTEAFF. In DNA, the CDR3 is TGTGCCAGCCACAGGGGGCCGGACACTGAAGCTTTCTTT.

In this sample, this clonotype turned up many times. The genes are TRBV6-2 or TRBV6-3 and TRBJ2-7; no firm D call. Trimming pared 2 bases from V and 3 bases from J, leaving 17 bases between. The CDR3 runs to 16 residues. Germline V lookup: CDR1 MNHEY, CDR2 SVGEGT. Written as DNA, the CDR3 is TGTGCCAGCAGTTACACTTCCTTTGACCACAGCTACGAGCAGTACTTC. Translation gives CASSYTSFDHSYEQYF.

The table lists this clonotype with many counts. This chain links TRBV10-3 with TRBJ2-7, with TRBD1 matching over 7 bases. With V trimmed by 7 bases and J by 4 bases, 4 bases remained unmatched. This CDR3 is built from 12 residues. Germline loops: CDR1 ENHRY, CDR2 SYGVKD. The CDR3 sequence: CAINRGGYEQYF. CDR3 nucleotide sequence: TGTGCCATCAACAGGGGCGGTTACGAGCAGTACTTC.

The CDR3 spells CASSPGYGTGREQYF. The CDR3 DNA reads TGTGCCAGCTCACCAGGTTACGGGACAGGGCGCGAGCAGTACTTC. This chain uses TRBV18 with TRBJ2-7, with 9 bases aligning to TRBD1. The germline V gene has CDR1 KGHSH and CDR2 LQKENI. V lost 2 bases, J lost 6 bases, and 8 bases stayed unmatched. CDR3 length: 15 amino acids.

There are many counts of this clonotype. This chain joins TRBV20-1 and TRBJ1-1; 8 bases fit TRBD1. Trimming at V came to 6 bases and at J to 1 base, leaving 4 bases not matched to a gene. The germline V gene has CDR1 DFQATT and CDR2 SNEGSKA (reference sequence). This CDR3 has 13 residues. The CDR3 sequence is CSAITGGNTEAFF. The CDR3 DNA follows: TGCAGTGCGATTACAGGGGGGAACACTGAAGCTTTCTTT.

This clonotype has ten or more counts. V and J are TRBV28 and TRBJ2-5; no firm D call. Germline-derived CDR1 and CDR2 are MDHEN and SYDVKM. The CDR3 spans 14 residues. Trimming removed 5 bases from V and 1 base from J, with 11 bases in between. The CDR3 spells CASSIGQTQETQYF. DNA for the CDR3: TGTGCCAGCAGTATTGGGCAGACCCAAGAGACCCAGTACTTC.

Ten or more counts support this clonotype. In DNA, the CDR3 is TGTGCCACCAGCAGAGTAACAGGGGGCGCGGGAAACACCATATATTTT. This codes for CATSRVTGGAGNTIYF. J is TRBJ1-3 and V is TRBV15; 9 positions agree with TRBD1. The V gene's germline CDR1 is LNHNV and CDR2 YYDKDF (reference sequence). CDR3 size: 16 residues. J gave up 4 bases and V 1 base, and 5 bases lay outside the gene matches.

This clonotype was seen repeatedly, ten times or more. The CDR3 protein is CASSRTGNHYGYTF. The CDR3 nucleotides read TGTGCCAGCAGTCGGACAGGGAACCACTATGGCTACACCTTC. The chain links TRBV6-2 or TRBV6-3 to TRBJ1-2; 8 bases line up with TRBD1. Germline V gene sequence: CDR1 MNHEY, CDR2 SVGEGT. This CDR3 has 14 amino acids. After removal of 5 bases from V and 3 bases from J, the junction contained 5 bases not matched to a gene.

The chain couples TRBV6-1 to TRBJ2-5, with D perhaps matching TRBD1 (5 bases). V was clipped by 5 bases and J by 4 bases, with 11 bases between them. CDR1 and CDR2 from the germline V gene are MNHNS and SASEGT. The CDR3 is 13 residues long. CDR3 in amino acids: CASSKSDIETQYF. CDR3 sequence (DNA): TGTGCCAGCAGTAAGTCGGACATAGAGACCCAGTACTTC.

There are a few counts of this clonotype. The chain combines TRBV7-2 with TRBJ1-1; D unresolved. The germline CDR1 and CDR2 sequences are SGHTA and FQGNSA. The CDR3 loop spans 14 amino acids. V lost 5 bases and J lost 3, with 13 bases in between. Here the CDR3 DNA reads TGTGCCAGCAGCCCCCCTGCCCTCCACACTGAAGCTTTCTTT. Translation gives CASSPPALHTEAFF.

At least ten counts were recorded for this clonotype. This rearrangement joins TRBV6-2 or TRBV6-3 to TRBJ1-1; no reliable D call. Germline assignment: CDR1 MNHEY and CDR2 SVGEGT. The V and J ends lost 6 bases and 0 bases respectively, with 8 bases between them. This CDR3 is built from 13 residues. CDR3 loop: CASSGRLNTEAFF. The DNA of the CDR3 is TGTGCCAGCAGCGGACGGCTGAACACTGAAGCTTTCTTT.

This clonotype occurred many times. The rearrangement uses TRBV30 and TRBJ2-7, with TRBD1 identical over 11 bases. The CDR3 totals 14 residues. Germline-derived CDR1 and CDR2 are GTSNPN and SVGIG (reference sequence). V gave up 4 bases and J gave up 2 bases; unmatched junction bases: 4. Here the CDR3 reads CAWMDRGLTYEQYF. The CDR3, as DNA: TGTGCCTGGATGGACAGGGGGCTCACCTACGAGCAGTACTTC.

Notes on this clonotype: A much larger clone differs by one base, so this may be a read error. The V call is TRBV5-5, the J call TRBJ1-2; D not certain. CDR1 is SGHKS, CDR2 YYEKEE, per germline (reference sequence). This CDR3 is built from 16 residues. The CDR3: CAISFRTAGANYGYTF. CDR3 bases: TGTGCCATCAGCTTCCGGACGGCCGGGGCTAACTATGGCTACACCTTC.

This clonotype was seen many times. This rearrangement joins TRBV6-5 to TRBJ1-6, with TRBD1 identical over 7 bases. CDR3 length: 14 amino acids. V lost 5 bases to trimming and J lost 5 bases; unmatched junction nucleotides: 3. From germline, CDR1 is MNHEY and CDR2 SVGAGI. This CDR3 reads CASSRQGDNSPLHF. DNA of the CDR3: TGTGCCAGCAGTCGGCAGGGGGATAATTCACCCCTCCACTTT.

This clonotype has at least ten counts. DNA of the CDR3: TGTGCCAGCAGTTACTCGACAGGGGACAACTATGGCTACACCTTC. It yields the protein CASSYSTGDNYGYTF. The chain combines TRBV6-5 with TRBJ1-2, with 8 bases fitting TRBD1. The CDR3 is 15 residues long. The V gene's germline CDR1 is MNHEY and CDR2 SVGAGI. The V and J ends lost 0 bases and 2 bases, in that order; junction bases with no gene match: 2.